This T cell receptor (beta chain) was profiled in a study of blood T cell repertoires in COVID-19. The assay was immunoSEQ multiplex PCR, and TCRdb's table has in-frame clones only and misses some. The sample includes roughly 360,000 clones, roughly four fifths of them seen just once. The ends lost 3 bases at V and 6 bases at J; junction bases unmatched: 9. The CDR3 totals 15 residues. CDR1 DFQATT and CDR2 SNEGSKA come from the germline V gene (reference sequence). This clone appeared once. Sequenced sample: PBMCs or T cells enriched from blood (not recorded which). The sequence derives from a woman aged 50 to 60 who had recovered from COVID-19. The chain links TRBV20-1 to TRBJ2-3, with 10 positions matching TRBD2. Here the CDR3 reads CSASLLAGDLDTQYF. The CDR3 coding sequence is TGCAGTGCTAGTCTCCTAGCGGGAGACTTGGATACGCAGTATTTT.